Listed below are T cell receptor beta chains from one sample, sequenced in a study of OX40 agonist ivuxolimab in advanced cancers. The data were produced by immunoSEQ multiplex PCR, yet TCRdb's version contains in-frame clones alone and is incomplete. The sample comprises some 83,000 clones, about 82% of which are singletons, and roughly 6% rests with the top ten. Sample: CD4+ or CD8+ T cells sorted from blood, taken in a trial of the OX40 agonist ivuxolimab. The origin of the receptors is an adult with an advanced solid tumor such as melanoma, head and neck, liver or kidney cancer. Each CDR3 is given with its conserved first and last residue. A D gene is named only where the DNA matches it firmly. Clone size is shown for a subset of rows, as once, few, many or a class of expanded clone.

once . TRBJ1-2 TRBV30 TGTGCCTGGTCCTTCGGGACGGACAATGGCTACACCTTC CAWSFGTDNGYTF
. TRBD1 TRBJ2-7 TRBV7-7 TGTGCTAGCAGCCCTAACGGACAGGGTTCCTACGAGCAGTACTTC CASSPNGQGSYEQYF
. TRBD1 TRBJ2-5 TRBV4-1 TGCGCCAGCAGCCAAGAGGGACAGGGCCAAGAGACCCAGTACTTC CASSQEGQGQETQYF
. TRBD1 TRBJ1-4 TRBV7-6 TGTGCCAGCAGCTTGGAGGACAGGGGTAATGAAAAACTGTTTTTT CASSLEDRGNEKLFF
few . TRBJ1-3 TRBV7-2 TGTGCCAGCAGCTTTGACAGTGGCTCTGGAAACACCATATATTTT CASSFDSGSGNTIYF
. TRBD1 TRBJ2-1 TRBV7-9 TGTGCCAGCGGAAGGACAGGAGCCTACAATGAGCAGTTCTTC CASGRTGAYNEQFF
. . TRBJ2-3 TRBV11-1 TGTGCCAGCAGCTCTATCACAGATACGCAGTATTTT CASSSITDTQYF
. TRBD2 TRBJ2-5 TRBV12-5 TGTGCTAGTGGTTTCGGCCGGACTAGCGGGGGGAAGGAGACCCAGTACTTC CASGFGRTSGGKETQYF
. . TRBJ2-7 TRBV29-1 TGCAGCGTCAGGACAGACGGCTACGAGCAGTACTTC CSVRTDGYEQYF
. . TRBJ1-2 TRBV19 TGTGCCAGTAGTATAGCAGAGGGTGCGTATGGCTACACCTTC CASSIAEGAYGYTF
. TRBD1 TRBJ2-2 TRBV5-1 TGCGCCAGCAGCTTACAGGGGGCTGGGGCCGGGGAGCTGTTTTTT CASSLQGAGAGELFF
. TRBD2 TRBJ2-5 TRBV7-9 TGTGCCAGCAGCTCAACGGCTAGCGGGCGACAAGAGACCCAGTACTTC CASSSTASGRQETQYF
. . TRBJ1-1 TRBV27 TGTGCCAGCAGTATTGGGATGGGGACTGAAGCTTTCTTT CASSIGMGTEAFF
. . TRBJ1-2 TRBV4-1 TGCGCCAGCAGCCAAGAAAGGTGGGGTGACTATGGCTACACCTTC CASSQERWGDYGYTF
. . TRBJ2-7 TRBV5-5 TGTGCCAGCAGCTTGAACAGCTTATCCTACGAGCAGTACTTC CASSLNSLSYEQYF
few . TRBJ1-3 TRBV6-1 TGTGCCAGCAGCGAGATCGGGGGGCGGACCATATATTTT CASSEIGGRTIYF
few . TRBJ1-3 TRBV6-1 TGTGCCAGCAAAGGGCAGGCCTCTGGAAACACCATATATTTT CASKGQASGNTIYF
. . TRBJ2-2 TRBV11-3 TGTGCCAGTTCCGGGCAGTCTAACACCGGGGAGCTGTTTTTT CASSGQSNTGELFF
. . TRBJ2-1 TRBV7-8 TGTGCCAGCAGCCTAGGGACTCATTATAGCTCCTACAATGAGCAGTTCTTC CASSLGTHYSSYNEQFF
few TRBD1 TRBJ1-1 TRBV2 TGTGCCAGCAGGTACAGGGGCGGCACTGAAGCTTTCTTT CASRYRGGTEAFF
. TRBD1 TRBJ2-1 TRBV7-3 TGTGCCAGCAGCCCTACAGGGGCGAGGGAGCAGTTCTTC CASSPTGAREQFF
. . TRBJ2-1 TRBV6-5 TGTGCCAGCAGTTACGACAGCCTCAATGAGCAGTTCTTC CASSYDSLNEQFF
. . TRBJ2-3 TRBV13 TGTGCCAGCAGGGATTCGGGACACCCTACCACAGATACGCAGTATTTT CASRDSGHPTTDTQYF
many . TRBJ1-5 TRBV9 TGTGCCAGCAGTCTGGGGGGTGGAGGTTATCAGCCCCAGCATTTT CASSLGGGGYQPQHF
. . TRBJ1-1 TRBV6-1 TGTGCCAGCAGTGGGGCCAAGCTTCTGAGGGAAGCTTTCTTT CASSGAKLLREAFF
. TRBD2 TRBJ2-5 TRBV5-4 TGTGCCAGCAGCTCCCGGGGGACTAGGAGCGAGACCCAGTACTTC CASSSRGTRSETQYF
once TRBD1 TRBJ2-2 TRBV7-3 TGTGCCAGCAGCTTCGGACAGGGCGCCGGGGAGCTGTTTTTT CASSFGQGAGELFF
. . TRBJ2-7 TRBV6-4 TGTGCCAGCAGTGAACTTTCGGGACACCCGGAGGAGTACTTC CASSELSGHPEEYF
. TRBD1 TRBJ2-6 TRBV7-9 TGTGCCAGCACCCCGACAGGGGGCATACTCTCTGGGGCCAACGTCCTGACTTTC CASTPTGGILSGANVLTF
. . TRBJ2-7 TRBV6-6 TGTGCCAGCAGCTGGGGCGACTCCTACGAGCAGTACTTC CASSWGDSYEQYF